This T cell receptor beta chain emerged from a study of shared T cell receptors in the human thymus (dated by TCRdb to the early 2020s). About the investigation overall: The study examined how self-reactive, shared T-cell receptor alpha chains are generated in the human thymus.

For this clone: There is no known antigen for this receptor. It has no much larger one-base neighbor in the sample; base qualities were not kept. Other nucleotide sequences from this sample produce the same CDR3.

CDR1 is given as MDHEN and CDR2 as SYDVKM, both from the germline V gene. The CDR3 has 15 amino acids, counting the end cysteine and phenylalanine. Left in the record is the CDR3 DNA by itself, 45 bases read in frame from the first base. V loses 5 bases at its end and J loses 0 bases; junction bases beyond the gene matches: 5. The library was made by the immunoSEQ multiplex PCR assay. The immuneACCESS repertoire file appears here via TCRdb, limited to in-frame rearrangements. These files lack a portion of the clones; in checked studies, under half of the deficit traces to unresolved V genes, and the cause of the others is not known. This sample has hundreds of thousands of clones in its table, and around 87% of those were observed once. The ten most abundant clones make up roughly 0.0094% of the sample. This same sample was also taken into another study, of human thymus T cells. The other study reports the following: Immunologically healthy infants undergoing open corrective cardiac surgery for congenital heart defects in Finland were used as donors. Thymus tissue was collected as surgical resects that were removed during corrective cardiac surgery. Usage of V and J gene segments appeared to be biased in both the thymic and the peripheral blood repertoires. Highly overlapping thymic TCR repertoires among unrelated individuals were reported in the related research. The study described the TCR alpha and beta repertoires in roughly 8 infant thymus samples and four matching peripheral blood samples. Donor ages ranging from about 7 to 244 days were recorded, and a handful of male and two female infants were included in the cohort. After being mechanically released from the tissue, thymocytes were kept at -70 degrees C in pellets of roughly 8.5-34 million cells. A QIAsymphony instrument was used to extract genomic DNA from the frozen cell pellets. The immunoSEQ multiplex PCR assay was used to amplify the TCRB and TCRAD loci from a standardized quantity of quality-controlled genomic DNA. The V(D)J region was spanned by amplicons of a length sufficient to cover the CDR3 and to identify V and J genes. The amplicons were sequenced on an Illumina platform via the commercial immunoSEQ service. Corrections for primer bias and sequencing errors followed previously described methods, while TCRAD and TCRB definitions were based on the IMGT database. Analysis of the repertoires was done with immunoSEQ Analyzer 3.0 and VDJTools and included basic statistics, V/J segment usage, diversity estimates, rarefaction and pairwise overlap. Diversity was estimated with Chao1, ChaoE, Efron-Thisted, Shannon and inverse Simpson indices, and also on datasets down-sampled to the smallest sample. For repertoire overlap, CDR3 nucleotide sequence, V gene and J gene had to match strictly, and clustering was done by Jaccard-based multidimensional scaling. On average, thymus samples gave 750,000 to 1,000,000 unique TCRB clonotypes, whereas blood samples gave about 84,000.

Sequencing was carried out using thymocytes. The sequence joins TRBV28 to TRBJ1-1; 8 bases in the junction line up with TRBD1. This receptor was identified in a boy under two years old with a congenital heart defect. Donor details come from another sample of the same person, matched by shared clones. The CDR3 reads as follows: CASSPQTGVNTEAFF. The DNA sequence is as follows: TGTGCCAGCAGTCCCCAGACAGGGGTGAACACTGAAGCTTTCTTT.